Below are 10 T cell receptor beta chains sequenced from a single sample in a study of blood T cell repertoires in COVID-19. Profiling relied on immunoSEQ multiplex PCR, and the TCRdb table lists in-frame clones only, not all of them. In the table there are about 50,000 clones, 85% to 90% of which are singletons. Sequenced sample: peripheral blood. These receptors were obtained from a woman of 80 years or more with COVID-19, enrolled during active disease.

The chain carries TRBV6-5 and TRBJ1-5; D is possibly TRBD1 (6 bases). CDR1 is MNHEY, CDR2 SVGAGI, per germline. V lost 6 bases and J lost 3, with 15 bases in between. CDR3 length: 15 residues. This CDR3 is CASRGQSTTNQPQHF. The DNA of the CDR3 is TGTGCCAGCAGAGGACAGAGCACTACCAATCAGCCCCAGCATTTT.

The chain combines TRBV3-1 (or the pseudogene TRBV3-2) with TRBJ2-7, with D possibly matching TRBD2 (5 bases). Trimming cost V 4 bases and J 6 bases, with 16 bases left between them. Looked up from germline, CDR1 is LGHDT and CDR2 is YNNKEL (reference sequence). This CDR3 spans 14 amino acids. CDR3 amino acids: CASSPRPLATEQYF. The DNA for the CDR3 is TGTGCCAGCAGCCCTCGTCCCCTAGCCACCGAGCAGTACTTC.

The rearrangement uses TRBV27 and TRBJ1-2; the match to TRBD1 covers 9 bases. Germline CDR1 reads MNHEY; CDR2 reads SMNVEV (reference sequence). With V trimmed by 5 bases and J by 4 bases, 8 bases remained unmatched. The CDR3 sequence is 15 residues long. This CDR3 reads CASSPRQGVPYGYTF. CDR3 in DNA: TGTGCCAGCAGTCCCAGACAGGGGGTGCCCTATGGCTACACCTTC.

In DNA, the CDR3 is TGCGCCAGCAGCCAAGCCCGACAGGGGGCAGGCGAAAAACTGTTTTTT. Translation: CASSQARQGAGEKLFF. The J gene is TRBJ1-4, the V gene TRBV4-1; 10 positions match TRBD1. Germline CDR1 reads MGHRA; CDR2 reads YSYEKL. The CDR3 contains 16 residues. Losses at the gene ends were 1 base for V and 8 bases for J; bases not matched to a gene: 7.

This sequence joins TRBV19 and TRBJ1-5; 7 nucleotides match TRBD1. V trimming: 8 bases; J trimming: 4 bases; junction bases outside the gene matches: 2. Germline V lookup: CDR1 LNHDA, CDR2 SQIVND (reference sequence). The CDR3 has 12 residues. The CDR3 here is CASQTGNQPQHF. The CDR3 DNA reads as TGTGCCAGTCAGACAGGGAATCAGCCCCAGCATTTT.

CDR3 loop: CASSYDSHKMNTEAFF. Written as DNA, the CDR3 is TGTGCCAGCAGTTACGACAGCCATAAAATGAACACTGAAGCTTTCTTT. V and J are TRBV6-2 or TRBV6-3 and TRBJ1-1; possibly TRBD1 for D (5 bases). From germline, CDR1 is MNHEY and CDR2 SVGEGT. This CDR3 has 16 amino acids. V was shortened by 2 bases and J by 0 bases, with 13 bases between the two germline ends.

This chain uses TRBV20-1 with TRBJ2-5; D perhaps matches TRBD1 (5 bases). V was pared by 8 bases and J by 1 base, with 8 bases between. Germline CDR1 and CDR2: DFQATT and SNEGSKA (reference sequence). This CDR3 contains 11 residues. CDR3 coding DNA: TGCAGTCCCAGGGTCCAAGAGACCCAGTACTTC. It specifies CSPRVQETQYF.

The CDR3 nucleotides are TGTGCCAGCAGCTCCCTTCGGGGTGGGCAGTTCTTC. Translating gives CASSSLRGGQFF. V is TRBV11-2 and J is TRBJ2-1, with a possible D match to TRBD2 (5 bases). Trimming pared 4 bases from V and 12 bases from J, leaving 13 bases between. The CDR3 contains 12 residues. Per the germline V gene, CDR1 is SGHAT and CDR2 is FQNNGV.

The CDR3, as DNA: TGCGCCAGCAGCCCTAGAGCAGATACGCAGTATTTT. Residues: CASSPRADTQYF. The rearrangement links TRBV5-1 to TRBJ2-3; D gene ambiguous. The germline V gene encodes CDR1 SGHRS and CDR2 YFSETQ. The CDR3 extends over 12 amino acids. Trimming shortened V by 4 bases and J by 4 bases, and 7 bases separated the two germline ends.

This clone was picked up one time. CDR3 sequence reads: CASSPRHGVEAFF. The CDR3 DNA sequence: TGTGCCAGTAGCCCCAGGCACGGGGTAGAAGCTTTCTTT. The chain uses TRBV19 and TRBJ1-1; D is undetermined. This CDR3 has 13 residues. Trimming shortened V by 6 bases and J by 8 bases, and 16 bases separated the two germline ends. Germline V gene sequence: CDR1 LNHDA, CDR2 SQIVND (reference sequence).